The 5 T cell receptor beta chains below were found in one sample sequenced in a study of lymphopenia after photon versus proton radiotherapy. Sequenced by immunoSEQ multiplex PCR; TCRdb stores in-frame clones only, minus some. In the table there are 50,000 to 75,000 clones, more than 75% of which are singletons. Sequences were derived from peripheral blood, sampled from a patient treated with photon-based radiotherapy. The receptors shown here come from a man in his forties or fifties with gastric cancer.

Here the CDR3 reads CASSLFNNEQFF. As DNA, the CDR3 is TGTGCCAGCAGCTTATTTAACAATGAGCAGTTCTTC. The rearrangement links TRBV11-1 to TRBJ2-1; no reliable D call. V lost 2 bases, J lost 5 bases, and 4 bases lay in between. Germline V gene lookup returns CDR1 SGHAT and CDR2 FQDESV (reference sequence). This CDR3 comprises 12 residues.

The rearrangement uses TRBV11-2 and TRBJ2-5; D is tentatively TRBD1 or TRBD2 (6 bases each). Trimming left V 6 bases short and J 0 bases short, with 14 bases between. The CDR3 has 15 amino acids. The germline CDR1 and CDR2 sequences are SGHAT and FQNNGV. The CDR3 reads CASSLGGWNQETQYF. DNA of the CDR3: TGTGCCAGCAGTCTAGGGGGGTGGAACCAAGAGACCCAGTACTTC.

The CDR3 sequence is CASSQEAGVGEQFF. The CDR3 region has the DNA TGTGCCAGCAGCCAAGAGGCGGGGGTTGGTGAGCAGTTCTTC. The gene calls are TRBV14 and TRBJ2-1; 7 nucleotides line up with TRBD2. The CDR3 consists of 14 residues. Losses at the gene ends were 0 bases for V and 9 bases for J; bases not matched to a gene: 5. The germline gives CDR1 SGHDN, CDR2 FVKESK.

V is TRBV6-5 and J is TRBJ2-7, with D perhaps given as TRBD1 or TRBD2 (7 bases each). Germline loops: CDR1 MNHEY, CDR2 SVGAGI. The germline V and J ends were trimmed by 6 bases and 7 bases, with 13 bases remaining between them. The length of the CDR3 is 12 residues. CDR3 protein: CASRQGTKEQYF. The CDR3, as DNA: TGTGCCAGCAGACAGGGGACTAAGGAGCAGTACTTC.

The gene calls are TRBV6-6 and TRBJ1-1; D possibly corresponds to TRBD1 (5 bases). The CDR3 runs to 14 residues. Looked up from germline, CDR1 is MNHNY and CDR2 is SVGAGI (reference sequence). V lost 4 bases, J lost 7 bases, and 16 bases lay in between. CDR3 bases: TGTGCCAGCAGTTCTGGACGGGGCGGGGGTGAAGCTTTCTTT. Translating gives CASSSGRGGGEAFF.